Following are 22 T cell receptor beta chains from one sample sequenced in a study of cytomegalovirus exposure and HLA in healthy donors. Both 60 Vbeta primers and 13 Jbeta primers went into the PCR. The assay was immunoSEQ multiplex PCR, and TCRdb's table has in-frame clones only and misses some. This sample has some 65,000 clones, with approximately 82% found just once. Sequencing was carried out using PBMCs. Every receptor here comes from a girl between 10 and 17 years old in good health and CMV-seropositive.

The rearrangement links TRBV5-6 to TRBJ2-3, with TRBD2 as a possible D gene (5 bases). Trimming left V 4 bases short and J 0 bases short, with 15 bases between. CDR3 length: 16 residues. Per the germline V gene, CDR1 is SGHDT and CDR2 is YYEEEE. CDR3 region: CASSQFGRASTDTQYF. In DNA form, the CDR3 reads TGTGCCAGCAGCCAGTTTGGGCGGGCCAGCACAGATACGCAGTATTTT.

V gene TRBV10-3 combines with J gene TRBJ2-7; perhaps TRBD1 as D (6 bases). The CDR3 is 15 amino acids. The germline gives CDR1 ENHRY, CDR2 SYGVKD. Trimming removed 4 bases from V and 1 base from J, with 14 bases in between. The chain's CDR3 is CAISGMGHPSYEQYF. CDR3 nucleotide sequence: TGTGCCATCAGTGGTATGGGACACCCGTCCTACGAGCAGTACTTC.

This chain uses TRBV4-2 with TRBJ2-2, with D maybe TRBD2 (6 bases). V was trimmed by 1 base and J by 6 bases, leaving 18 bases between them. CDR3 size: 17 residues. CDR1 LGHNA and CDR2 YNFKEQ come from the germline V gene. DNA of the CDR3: TGTGCCAGCAGCCAAGGTGGAGGGACTCCTTACGCCGGGGAGCTGTTTTTT. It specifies CASSQGGGTPYAGELFF.

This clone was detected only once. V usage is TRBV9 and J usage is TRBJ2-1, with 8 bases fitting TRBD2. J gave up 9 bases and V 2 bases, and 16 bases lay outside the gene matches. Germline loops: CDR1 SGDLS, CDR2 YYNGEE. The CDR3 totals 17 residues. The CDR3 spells CASSVDPPAGVESEQFF. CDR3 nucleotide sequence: TGTGCCAGCAGCGTCGACCCCCCAGCGGGAGTAGAAAGTGAGCAGTTCTTC.

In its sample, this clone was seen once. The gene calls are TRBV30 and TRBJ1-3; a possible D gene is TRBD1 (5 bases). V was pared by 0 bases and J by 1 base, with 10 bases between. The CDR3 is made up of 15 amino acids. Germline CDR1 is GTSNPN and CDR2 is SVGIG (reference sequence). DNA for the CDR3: TGTGCCTGGAGTGTAAAGGACACTTCTGGAAACACCATATATTTT. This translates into CAWSVKDTSGNTIYF.

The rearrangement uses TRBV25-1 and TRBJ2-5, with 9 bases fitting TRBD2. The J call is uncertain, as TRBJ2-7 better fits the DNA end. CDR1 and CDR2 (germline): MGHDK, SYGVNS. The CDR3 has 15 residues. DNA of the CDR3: TGTGCCAGCAGTGAATTTAGCGGGAGTTCCTACGAGCAGTACTTC. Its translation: CASSEFSGSSYEQYF.

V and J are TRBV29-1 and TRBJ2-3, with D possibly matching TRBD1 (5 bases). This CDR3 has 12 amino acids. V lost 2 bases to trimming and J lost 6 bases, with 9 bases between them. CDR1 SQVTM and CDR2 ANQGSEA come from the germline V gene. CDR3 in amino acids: CSVEFRADTQYF. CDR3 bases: TGCAGCGTTGAATTCAGGGCCGATACGCAGTATTTT.

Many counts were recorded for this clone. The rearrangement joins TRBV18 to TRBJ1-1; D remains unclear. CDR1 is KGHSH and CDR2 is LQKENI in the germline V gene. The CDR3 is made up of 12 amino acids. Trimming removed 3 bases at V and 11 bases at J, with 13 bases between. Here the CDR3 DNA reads TGTGCCAGCTCACCTCTGCCAGTTGATGCTTTCTTT. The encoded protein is CASSPLPVDAFF.

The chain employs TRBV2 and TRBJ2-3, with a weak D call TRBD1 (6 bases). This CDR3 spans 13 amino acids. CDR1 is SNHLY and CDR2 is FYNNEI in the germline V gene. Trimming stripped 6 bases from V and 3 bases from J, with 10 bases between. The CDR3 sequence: CASRGRGTDTQYF. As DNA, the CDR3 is TGTGCCAGCAGAGGCAGGGGTACAGATACGCAGTATTTT.

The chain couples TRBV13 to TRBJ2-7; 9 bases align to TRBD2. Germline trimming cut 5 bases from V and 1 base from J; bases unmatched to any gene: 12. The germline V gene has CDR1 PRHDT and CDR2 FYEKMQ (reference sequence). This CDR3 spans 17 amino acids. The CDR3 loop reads CASSPTLGLAPSYEQYF. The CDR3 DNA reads TGTGCCAGCAGCCCGACTCTCGGACTAGCGCCATCCTACGAGCAGTACTTC.

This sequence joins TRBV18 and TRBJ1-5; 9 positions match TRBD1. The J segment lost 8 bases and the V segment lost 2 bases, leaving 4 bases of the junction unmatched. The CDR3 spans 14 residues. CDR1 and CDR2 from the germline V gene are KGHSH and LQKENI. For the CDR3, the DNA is TGTGCCAGCTCACCAAACAGGGGGCTGGAGCCCCAGCATTTT. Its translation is CASSPNRGLEPQHF.

The CDR3 sequence is CASSLVGAGQETQYF. In DNA form, the CDR3 reads TGTGCCAGCAGCTTAGTAGGGGCGGGGCAAGAGACCCAGTACTTC. The rearrangement uses TRBV7-2 and TRBJ2-5, with D perhaps matching TRBD2 (6 bases). Germline CDR1 SGHTA, CDR2 FQGNSA. CDR3 size: 15 residues. The V and J ends lost 1 base and 2 bases respectively, with 11 bases between them.

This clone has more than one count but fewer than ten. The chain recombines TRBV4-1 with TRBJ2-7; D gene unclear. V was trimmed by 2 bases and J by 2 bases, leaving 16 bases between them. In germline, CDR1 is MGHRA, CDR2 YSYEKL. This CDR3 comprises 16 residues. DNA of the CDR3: TGCGCCAGCAGCCAATACGTGTTTTCCGGAGCCTACGAGCAGTACTTC. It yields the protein CASSQYVFSGAYEQYF.

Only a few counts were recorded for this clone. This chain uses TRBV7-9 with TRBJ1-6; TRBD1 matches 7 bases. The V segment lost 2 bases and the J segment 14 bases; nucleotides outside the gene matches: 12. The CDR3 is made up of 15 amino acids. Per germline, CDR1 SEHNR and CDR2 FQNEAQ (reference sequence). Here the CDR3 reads CASSLSVGGPRTLHF. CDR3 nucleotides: TGTGCCAGCAGCTTAAGCGTAGGGGGCCCACGTACCCTCCACTTT.

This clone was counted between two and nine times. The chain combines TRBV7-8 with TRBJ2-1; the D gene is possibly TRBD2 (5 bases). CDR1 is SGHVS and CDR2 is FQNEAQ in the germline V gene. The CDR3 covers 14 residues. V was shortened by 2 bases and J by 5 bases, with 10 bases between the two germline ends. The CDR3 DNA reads TGTGCCAGCAGCTTACGTCCCGGGGACAATGAGCAGTTCTTC. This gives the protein CASSLRPGDNEQFF.

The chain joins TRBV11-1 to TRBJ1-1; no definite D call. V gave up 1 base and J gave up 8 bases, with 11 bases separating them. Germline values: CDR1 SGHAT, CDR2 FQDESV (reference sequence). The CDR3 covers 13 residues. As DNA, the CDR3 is TGTGCCAGCAGCTTAGGTCAGTACCTCGAAGCTTTCTTT. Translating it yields CASSLGQYLEAFF.

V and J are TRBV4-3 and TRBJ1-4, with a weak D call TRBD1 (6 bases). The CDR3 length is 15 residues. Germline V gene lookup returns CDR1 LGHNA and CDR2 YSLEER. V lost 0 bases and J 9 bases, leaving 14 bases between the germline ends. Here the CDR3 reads CASSQDYRVSQKLFF. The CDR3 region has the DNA TGCGCCAGCAGCCAAGATTACAGGGTTTCGCAAAAACTGTTTTTT.

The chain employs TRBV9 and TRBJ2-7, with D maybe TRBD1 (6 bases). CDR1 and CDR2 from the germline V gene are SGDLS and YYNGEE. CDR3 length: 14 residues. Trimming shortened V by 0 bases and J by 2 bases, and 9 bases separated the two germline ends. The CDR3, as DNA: TGTGCCAGCAGCGTAGTGGACAGCACCTACGAGCAGTACTTC. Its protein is CASSVVDSTYEQYF.

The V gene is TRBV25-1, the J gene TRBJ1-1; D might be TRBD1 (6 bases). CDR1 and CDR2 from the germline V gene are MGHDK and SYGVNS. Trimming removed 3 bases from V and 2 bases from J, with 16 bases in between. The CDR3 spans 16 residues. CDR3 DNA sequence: TGTGCCAGCAGTGATGGGCCAGGGGCAGGAAACACTGAAGCTTTCTTT. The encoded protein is CASSDGPGAGNTEAFF.

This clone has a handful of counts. CDR3 sequence: CASSPSGGVGGNFYF. The CDR3 region has the DNA TGTGCCAGCAGCCCCTCAGGCGGGGTAGGAGGGAATTTTTACTTC. The chain couples TRBV11-2 to TRBJ2-5, with D perhaps TRBD2 (6 bases). The CDR3 loop spans 15 amino acids. Trimming took 5 bases from V and 14 from J, leaving 27 bases between them. Germline assignment: CDR1 SGHAT and CDR2 FQNNGV.

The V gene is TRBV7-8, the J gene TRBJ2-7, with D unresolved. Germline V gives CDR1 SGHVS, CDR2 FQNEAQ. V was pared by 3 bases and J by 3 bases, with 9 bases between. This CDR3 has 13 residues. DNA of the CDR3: TGTGCCAGCAGCTTTTTCCCAAACTACGAGCAGTACTTC. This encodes CASSFFPNYEQYF.

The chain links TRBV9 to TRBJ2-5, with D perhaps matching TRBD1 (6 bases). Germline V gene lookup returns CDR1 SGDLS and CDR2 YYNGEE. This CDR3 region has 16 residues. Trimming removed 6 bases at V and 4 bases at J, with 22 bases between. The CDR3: CASTEAGAGVGETQYF. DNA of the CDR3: TGTGCCAGCACCGAAGCCGGGGCAGGGGTAGGAGAGACCCAGTACTTC.